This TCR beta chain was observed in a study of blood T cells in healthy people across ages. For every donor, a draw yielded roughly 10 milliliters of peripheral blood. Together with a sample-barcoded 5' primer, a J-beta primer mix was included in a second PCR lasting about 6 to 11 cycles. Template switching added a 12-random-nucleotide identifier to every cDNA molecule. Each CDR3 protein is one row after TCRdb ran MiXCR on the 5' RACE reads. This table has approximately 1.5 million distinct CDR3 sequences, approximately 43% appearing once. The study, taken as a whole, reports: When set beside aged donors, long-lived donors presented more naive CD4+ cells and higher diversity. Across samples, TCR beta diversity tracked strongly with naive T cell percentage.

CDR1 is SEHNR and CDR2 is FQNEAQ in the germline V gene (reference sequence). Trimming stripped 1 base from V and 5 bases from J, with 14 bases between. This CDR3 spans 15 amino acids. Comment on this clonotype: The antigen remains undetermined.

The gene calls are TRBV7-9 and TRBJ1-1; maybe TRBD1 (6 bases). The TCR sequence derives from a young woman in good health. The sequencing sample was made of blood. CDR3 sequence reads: CASSLGGVGGTEAFF. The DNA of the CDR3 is TGTGCCAGCAGCTTAGGAGGGGTAGGGGGAACTGAAGCTTTCTTT.